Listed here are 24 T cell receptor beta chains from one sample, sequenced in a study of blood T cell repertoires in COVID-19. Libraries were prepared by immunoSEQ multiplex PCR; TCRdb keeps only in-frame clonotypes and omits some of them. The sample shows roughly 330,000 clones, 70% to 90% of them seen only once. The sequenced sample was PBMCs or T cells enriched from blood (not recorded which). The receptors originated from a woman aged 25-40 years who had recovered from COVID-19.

The CDR3 DNA reads TGTGCCAGCAGCTTATTTCCAGGGGGAGAGCAGTTCTTC. Translated: CASSLFPGGEQFF. The chain uses TRBV7-2 and TRBJ2-1; TRBD1 matches at 7 bases. The V gene's germline CDR1 is SGHTA and CDR2 FQGNSA. This CDR3 is 13 amino acids long. V gave up 2 bases and J gave up 10 bases; unmatched junction bases: 5.

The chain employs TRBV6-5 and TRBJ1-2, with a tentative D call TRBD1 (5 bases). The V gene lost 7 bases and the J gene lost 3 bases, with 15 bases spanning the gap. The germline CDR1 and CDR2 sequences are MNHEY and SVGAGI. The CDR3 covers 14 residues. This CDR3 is CASKESGRDYGYTF. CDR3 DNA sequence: TGTGCCAGCAAGGAGTCGGGCAGGGACTATGGCTACACCTTC.

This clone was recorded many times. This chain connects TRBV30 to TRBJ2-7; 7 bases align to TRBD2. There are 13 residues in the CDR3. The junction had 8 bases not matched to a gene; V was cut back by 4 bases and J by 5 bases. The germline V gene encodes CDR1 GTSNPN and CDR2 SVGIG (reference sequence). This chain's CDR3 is CAWTTLTSDEQYF. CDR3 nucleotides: TGTGCCTGGACAACCCTAACTAGCGACGAGCAGTACTTC.

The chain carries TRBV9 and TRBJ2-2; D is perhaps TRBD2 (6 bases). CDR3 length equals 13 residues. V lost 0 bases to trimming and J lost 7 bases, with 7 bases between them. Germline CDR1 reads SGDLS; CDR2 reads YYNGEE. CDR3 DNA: TGTGCCAGCAGCGTAGTGGGGGGCGGGGAGCTGTTTTTT. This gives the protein CASSVVGGGELFF.

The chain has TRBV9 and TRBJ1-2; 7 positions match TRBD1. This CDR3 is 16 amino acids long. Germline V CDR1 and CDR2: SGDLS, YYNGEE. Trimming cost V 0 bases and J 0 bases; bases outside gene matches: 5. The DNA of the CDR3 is TGTGCCAGCAGCGTAGGGGGGGACAGTTCTAACTATGGCTACACCTTC. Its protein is CASSVGGDSSNYGYTF.

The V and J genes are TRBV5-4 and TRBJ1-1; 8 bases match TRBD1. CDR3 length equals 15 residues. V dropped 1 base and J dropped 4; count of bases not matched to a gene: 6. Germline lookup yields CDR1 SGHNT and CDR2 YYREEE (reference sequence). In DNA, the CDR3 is TGTGCCAGCAGCTTGCAGGGGGCCGCGAGCACTGAAGCTTTCTTT. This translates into CASSLQGAASTEAFF.

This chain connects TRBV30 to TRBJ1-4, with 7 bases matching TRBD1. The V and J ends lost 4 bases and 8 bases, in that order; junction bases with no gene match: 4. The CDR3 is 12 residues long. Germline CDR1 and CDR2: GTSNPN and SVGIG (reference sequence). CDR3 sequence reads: CAWNQGGEKLFF. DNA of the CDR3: TGTGCCTGGAATCAGGGGGGCGAAAAACTGTTTTTT.

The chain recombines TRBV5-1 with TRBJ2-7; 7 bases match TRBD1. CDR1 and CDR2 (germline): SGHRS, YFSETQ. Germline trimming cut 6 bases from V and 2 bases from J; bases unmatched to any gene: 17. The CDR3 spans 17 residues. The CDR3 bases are TGCGCCAGCACCACCGCCCCGACAGGGAGAAGGCCCTACGAGCAGTACTTC. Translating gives CASTTAPTGRRPYEQYF.

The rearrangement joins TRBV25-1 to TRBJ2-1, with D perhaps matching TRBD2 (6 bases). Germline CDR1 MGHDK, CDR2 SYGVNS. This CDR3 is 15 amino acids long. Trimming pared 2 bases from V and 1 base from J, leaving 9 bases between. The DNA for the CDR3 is TGTGCCAGCAGTGAACGTCGGGGGTCCTACAATGAGCAGTTCTTC. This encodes CASSERRGSYNEQFF. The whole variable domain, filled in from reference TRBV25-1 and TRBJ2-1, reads EADIYQTPRYLVIGTGKKITLECSQTMGHDKMYWYQQDPGMELHLIHYSYGVNSTEKGDLSSESTVSRIRTEHFPLTLESARPSHTSQYLCASSERRGSYNEQFFGPGTRLTVL.

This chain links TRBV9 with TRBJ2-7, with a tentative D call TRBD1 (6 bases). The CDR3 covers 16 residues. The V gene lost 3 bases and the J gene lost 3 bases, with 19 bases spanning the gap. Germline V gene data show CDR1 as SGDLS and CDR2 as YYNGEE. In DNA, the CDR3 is TGTGCCAGCAGCGCTAACCTCTGGCAGGGGAACTACGAGCAGTACTTC. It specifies CASSANLWQGNYEQYF. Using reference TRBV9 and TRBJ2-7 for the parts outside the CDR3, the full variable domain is DSGVTQTPKHLITATGQRVTLRCSPRSGDLSVYWYQQSLDQGLQFLIQYYNGEERAKGNILERFSAQQFPDLHSELNLSSLELGDSALYFCASSANLWQGNYEQYFGPGTRLTVT.

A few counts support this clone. The CDR3 loop is CASSVYRGSYNEQFF. DNA for the CDR3: TGTGCCAGTAGTGTGTACAGGGGGTCCTACAATGAGCAGTTCTTC. The J gene is TRBJ2-1, the V gene TRBV19; TRBD1 aligns across 8 bases. V dropped 5 bases and J dropped 1; count of bases not matched to a gene: 4. The CDR3 consists of 15 residues. Germline CDR1 reads LNHDA; CDR2 reads SQIVND (reference sequence).

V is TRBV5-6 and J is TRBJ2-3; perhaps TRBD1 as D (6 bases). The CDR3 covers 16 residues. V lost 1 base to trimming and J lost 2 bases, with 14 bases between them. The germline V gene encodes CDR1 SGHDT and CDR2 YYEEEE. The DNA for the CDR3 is TGTGCCAGCAGCTTGCGGGTGGGGGCCCCCACAGATACGCAGTATTTT. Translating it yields CASSLRVGAPTDTQYF.

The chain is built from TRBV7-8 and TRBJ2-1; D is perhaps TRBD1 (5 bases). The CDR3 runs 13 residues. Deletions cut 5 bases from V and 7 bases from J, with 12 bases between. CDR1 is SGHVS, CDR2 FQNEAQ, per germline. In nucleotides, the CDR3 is TGTGCCAGCAGCCTAAGCAGGGTGAATGAGCAGTTCTTC. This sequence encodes CASSLSRVNEQFF.

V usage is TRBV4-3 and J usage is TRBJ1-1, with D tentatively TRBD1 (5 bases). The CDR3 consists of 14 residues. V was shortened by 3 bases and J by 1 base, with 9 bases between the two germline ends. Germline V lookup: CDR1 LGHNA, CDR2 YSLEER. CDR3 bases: TGCGCCAGCAGCCAGGTGACAGCGAACACTGAAGCTTTCTTT. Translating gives CASSQVTANTEAFF.

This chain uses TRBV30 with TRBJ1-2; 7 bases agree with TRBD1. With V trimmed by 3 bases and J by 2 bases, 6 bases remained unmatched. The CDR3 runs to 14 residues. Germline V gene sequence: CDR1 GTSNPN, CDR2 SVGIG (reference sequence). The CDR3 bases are TGTGCCTGGAGCTACGAGACAGGGAACTATGGCTACACCTTC. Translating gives CAWSYETGNYGYTF.

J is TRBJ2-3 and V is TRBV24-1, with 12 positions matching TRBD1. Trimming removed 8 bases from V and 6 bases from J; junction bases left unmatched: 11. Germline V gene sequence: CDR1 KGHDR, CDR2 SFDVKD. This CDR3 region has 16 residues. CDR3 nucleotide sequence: TGTGCCACCATTTCTGGTCCGGGACAGGGGGCGGATACGCAGTATTTT. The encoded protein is CATISGPGQGADTQYF.

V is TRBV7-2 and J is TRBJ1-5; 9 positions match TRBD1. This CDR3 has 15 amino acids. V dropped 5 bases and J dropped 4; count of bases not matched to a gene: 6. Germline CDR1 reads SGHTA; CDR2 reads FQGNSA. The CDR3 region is CASSRPGQGNQPQHF. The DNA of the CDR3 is TGTGCCAGCAGCAGACCGGGACAGGGAAATCAGCCCCAGCATTTT.

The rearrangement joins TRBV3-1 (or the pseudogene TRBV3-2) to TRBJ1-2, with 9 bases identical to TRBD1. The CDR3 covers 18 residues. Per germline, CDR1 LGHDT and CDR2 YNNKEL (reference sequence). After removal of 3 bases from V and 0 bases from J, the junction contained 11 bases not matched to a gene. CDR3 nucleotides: TGTGCCAGCAGCCAGAGAAGATCCGGGACAGGGACTAACTATGGCTACACCTTC. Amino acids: CASSQRRSGTGTNYGYTF.

The CDR3 loop reads CASSLNLAGGKETQYF. The CDR3 nucleotides read TGTGCCAGCAGCTTGAATCTAGCGGGGGGCAAAGAGACCCAGTACTTC. This chain connects TRBV7-3 to TRBJ2-5; 11 bases align to TRBD2. With V trimmed by 3 bases and J by 3 bases, 6 bases remained unmatched. From germline, CDR1 is SGHTA and CDR2 FQGTGA. The CDR3 sequence is 16 residues long. The full variable domain, in which reference TRBV7-3 and TRBJ2-5 provide the parts outside the CDR3, is GAGVSQTPSNKVTEKGKYVELRCDPISGHTALYWYRQSLGQGPEFLIYFQGTGAADDSGLPNDRFFAVRPEGSVSTLKIQRTERGDSAVYLCASSLNLAGGKETQYFGPGTRLLVL.

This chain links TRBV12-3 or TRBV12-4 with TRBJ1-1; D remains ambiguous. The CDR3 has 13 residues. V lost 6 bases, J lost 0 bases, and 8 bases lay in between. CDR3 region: CASSHYMNTEAFF. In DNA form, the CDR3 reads TGTGCCAGCAGCCACTATATGAACACTGAAGCTTTCTTT.

The CDR3 sequence: CASSYSIGGTGELFF. The CDR3 region has the DNA TGTGCCAGCAGTTACTCGATTGGAGGTACCGGGGAGCTGTTTTTT. The genes are TRBV6-5 and TRBJ2-2; TRBD2 is a possible D gene (5 bases). Per the germline V gene, CDR1 is MNHEY and CDR2 is SVGAGI. V lost 0 bases to trimming and J lost 5 bases, with 10 bases between them. The CDR3 covers 15 residues.

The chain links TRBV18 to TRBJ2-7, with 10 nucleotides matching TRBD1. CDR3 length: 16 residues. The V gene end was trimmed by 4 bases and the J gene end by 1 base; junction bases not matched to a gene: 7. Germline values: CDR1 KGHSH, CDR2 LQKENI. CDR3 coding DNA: TGTGCCAGCTCACGCCCCGGGACAGGGGTATCCTACGAGCAGTACTTC. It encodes CASSRPGTGVSYEQYF.

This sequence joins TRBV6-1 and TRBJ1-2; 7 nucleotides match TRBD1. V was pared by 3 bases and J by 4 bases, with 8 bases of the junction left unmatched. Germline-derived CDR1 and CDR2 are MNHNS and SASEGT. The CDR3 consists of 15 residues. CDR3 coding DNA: TGTGCCAGCAGTGACCCCAGGGGGTCGGGCTATGGCTACACCTTC. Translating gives CASSDPRGSGYGYTF.

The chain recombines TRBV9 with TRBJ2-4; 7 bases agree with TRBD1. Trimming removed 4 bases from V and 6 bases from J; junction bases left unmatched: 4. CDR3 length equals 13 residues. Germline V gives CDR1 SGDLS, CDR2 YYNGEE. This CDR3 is CASSPGQLNIQYF. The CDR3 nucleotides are TGTGCCAGCAGCCCGGGACAGCTAAACATTCAGTACTTC.